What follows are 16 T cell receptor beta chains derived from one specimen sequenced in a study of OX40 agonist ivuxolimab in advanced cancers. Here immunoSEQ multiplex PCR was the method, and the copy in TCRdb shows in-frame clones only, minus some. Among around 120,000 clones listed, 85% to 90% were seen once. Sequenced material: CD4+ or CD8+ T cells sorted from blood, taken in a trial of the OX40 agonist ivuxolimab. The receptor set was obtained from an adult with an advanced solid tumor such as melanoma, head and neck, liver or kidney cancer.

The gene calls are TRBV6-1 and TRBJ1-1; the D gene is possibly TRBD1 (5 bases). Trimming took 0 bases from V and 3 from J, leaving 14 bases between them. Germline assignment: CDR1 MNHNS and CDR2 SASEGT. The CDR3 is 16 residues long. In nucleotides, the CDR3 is TGTGCCAGCAGTGAAGCGGGGCGGGCCGCGGACACTGAAGCTTTCTTT. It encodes CASSEAGRAADTEAFF.

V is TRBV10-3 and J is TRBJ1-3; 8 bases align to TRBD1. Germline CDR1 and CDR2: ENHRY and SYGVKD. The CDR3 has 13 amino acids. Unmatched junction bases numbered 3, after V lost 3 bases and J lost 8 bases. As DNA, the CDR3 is TGTGCCATCAGTGACAGGGGGCGAGACACCATATATTTT. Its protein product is CAISDRGRDTIYF.

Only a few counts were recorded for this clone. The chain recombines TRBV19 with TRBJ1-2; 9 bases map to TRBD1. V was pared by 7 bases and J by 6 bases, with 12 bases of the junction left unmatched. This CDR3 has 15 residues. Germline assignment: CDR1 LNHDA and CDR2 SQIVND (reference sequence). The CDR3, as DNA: TGTGCCAGTACTACCCAAACCGGGACAGGGAATGGCTACACCTTC. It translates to CASTTQTGTGNGYTF.

CDR3 in DNA: TGTGCCAGCACTCGCCAAACAGGGGGCGCCTATGGCTACACCTTC. It codes for CASTRQTGGAYGYTF. The V and J genes are TRBV28 and TRBJ1-2, with 9 nucleotides matching TRBD1. Germline lookup yields CDR1 MDHEN and CDR2 SYDVKM. The ends lost 7 bases at V and 4 bases at J; junction bases unmatched: 10. This CDR3 region has 15 residues.

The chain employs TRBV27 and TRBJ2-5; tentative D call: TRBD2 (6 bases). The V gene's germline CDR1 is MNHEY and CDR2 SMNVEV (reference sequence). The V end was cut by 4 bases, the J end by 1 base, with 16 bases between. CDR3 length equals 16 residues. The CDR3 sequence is CASSYRTLGGQETQYF. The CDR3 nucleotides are TGTGCCAGCAGTTATAGGACCCTCGGGGGCCAAGAGACCCAGTACTTC.

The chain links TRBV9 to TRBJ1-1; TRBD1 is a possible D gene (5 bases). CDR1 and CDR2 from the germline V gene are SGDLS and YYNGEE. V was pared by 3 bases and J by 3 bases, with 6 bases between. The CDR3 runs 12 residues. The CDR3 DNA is TGTGCCAGCAGCGCGACAGACACTGAAGCTTTCTTT. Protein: CASSATDTEAFF.

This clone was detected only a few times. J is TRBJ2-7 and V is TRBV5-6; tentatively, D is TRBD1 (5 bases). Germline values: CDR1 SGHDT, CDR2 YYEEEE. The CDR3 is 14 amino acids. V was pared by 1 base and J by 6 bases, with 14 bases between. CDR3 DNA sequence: TGTGCCAGCAGCTTGCCAGGGATGTCTTCCGAGCAGTACTTC. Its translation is CASSLPGMSSEQYF.

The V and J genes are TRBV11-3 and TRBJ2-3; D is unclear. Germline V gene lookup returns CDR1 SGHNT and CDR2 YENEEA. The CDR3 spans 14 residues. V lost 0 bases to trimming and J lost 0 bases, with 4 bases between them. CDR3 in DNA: TGTGCCAGCAGCTTAGACGGTAGCACAGATACGCAGTATTTT. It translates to CASSLDGSTDTQYF. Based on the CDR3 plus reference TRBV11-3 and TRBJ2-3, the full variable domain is EAGVVQSPRYKIIEKKQPVAFWCNPISGHNTLYWYLQNLGQGPELLIRYENEEAVDDSQLPKDRFSAERLKGVDSTLKIQPAELGDSAVYLCASSLDGSTDTQYFGPGTRLTVL.

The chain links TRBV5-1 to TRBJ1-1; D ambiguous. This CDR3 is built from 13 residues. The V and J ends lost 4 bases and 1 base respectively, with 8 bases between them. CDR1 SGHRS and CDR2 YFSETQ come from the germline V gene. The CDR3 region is CASSTTTNTEAFF. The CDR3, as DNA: TGCGCCAGCAGCACAACGACGAACACTGAAGCTTTCTTT.

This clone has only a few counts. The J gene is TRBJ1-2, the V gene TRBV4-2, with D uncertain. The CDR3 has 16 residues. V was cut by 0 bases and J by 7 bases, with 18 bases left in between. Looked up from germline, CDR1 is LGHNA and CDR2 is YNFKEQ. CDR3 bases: TGTGCCAGCAGCCAAGATGAGGGATTGAGGGAGGTTGGCTACACCTTC. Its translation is CASSQDEGLREVGYTF.

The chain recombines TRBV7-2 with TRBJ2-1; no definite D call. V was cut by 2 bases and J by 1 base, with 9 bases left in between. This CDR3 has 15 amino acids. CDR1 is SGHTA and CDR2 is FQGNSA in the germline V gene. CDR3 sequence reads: CASSLLPSSYNEQFF. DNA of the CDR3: TGTGCCAGCAGCTTACTCCCTTCTTCCTACAATGAGCAGTTCTTC.

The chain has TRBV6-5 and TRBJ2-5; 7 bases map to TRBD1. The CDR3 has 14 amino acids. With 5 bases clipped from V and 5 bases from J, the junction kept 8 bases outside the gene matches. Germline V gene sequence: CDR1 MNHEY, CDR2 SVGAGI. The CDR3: CASSQLQGTETQYF. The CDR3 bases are TGTGCCAGCAGTCAACTACAGGGGACGGAGACCCAGTACTTC.

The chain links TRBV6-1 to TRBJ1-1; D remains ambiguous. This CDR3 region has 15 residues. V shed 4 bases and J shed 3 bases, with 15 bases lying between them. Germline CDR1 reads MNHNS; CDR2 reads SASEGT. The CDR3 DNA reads TGTGCCAGCAGTGTCCAATTCATCACGGACACTGAAGCTTTCTTT. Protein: CASSVQFITDTEAFF.

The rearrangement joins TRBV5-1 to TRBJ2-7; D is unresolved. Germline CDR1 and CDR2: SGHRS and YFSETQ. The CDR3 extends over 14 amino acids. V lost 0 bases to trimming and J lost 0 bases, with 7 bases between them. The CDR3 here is CASSLATPSYEQYF. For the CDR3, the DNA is TGCGCCAGCAGCTTGGCTACGCCCTCCTACGAGCAGTACTTC.

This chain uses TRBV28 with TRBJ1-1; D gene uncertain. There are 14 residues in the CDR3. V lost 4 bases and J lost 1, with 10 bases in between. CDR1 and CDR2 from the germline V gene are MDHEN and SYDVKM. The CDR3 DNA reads TGTGCCAGCAGTTCGGTCGGAGAGAACACTGAAGCTTTCTTT. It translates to CASSSVGENTEAFF.

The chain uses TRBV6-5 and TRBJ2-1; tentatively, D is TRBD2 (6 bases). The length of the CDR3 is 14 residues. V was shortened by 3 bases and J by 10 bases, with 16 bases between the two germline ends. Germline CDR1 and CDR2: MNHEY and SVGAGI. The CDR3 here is CASSYGAGPLEQFF. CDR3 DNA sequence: TGTGCCAGCAGTTATGGTGCGGGGCCCTTAGAGCAGTTCTTC.